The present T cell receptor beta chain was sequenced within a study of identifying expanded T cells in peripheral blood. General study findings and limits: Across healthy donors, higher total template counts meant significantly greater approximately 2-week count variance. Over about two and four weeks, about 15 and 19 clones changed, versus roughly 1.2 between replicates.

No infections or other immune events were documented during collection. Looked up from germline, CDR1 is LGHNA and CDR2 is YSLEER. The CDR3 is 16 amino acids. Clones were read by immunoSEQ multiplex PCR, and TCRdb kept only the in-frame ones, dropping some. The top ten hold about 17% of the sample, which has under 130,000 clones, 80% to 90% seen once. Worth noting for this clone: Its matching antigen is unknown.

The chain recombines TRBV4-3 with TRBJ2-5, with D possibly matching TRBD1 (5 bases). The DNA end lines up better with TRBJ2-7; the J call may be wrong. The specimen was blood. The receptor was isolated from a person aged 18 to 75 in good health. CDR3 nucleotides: TGCGCCAGCAGCCAAGACACCCTCGACAGTGACTACGAGCAGTACTTC. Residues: CASSQDTLDSDYEQYF.